This is a list of T cell receptor beta chains from one sample in a study of blood T cell repertoires in COVID-19. Sequenced by immunoSEQ multiplex PCR; TCRdb stores in-frame clones only, minus some. This table has roughly 160,000 clones, around 90% appearing once. Sequencing was carried out using peripheral blood. These TCRs come from a woman aged 60-75 years who had recovered from COVID-19. The CDR3 runs from the conserved cysteine through the conserved F or W. The D gene is left open where the match is weak. Clone size, where shown, is once, few, many, or a class for clones that have expanded.

abundance	d_gene	v_gene	j_gene	CDR3nt	CDR3aa
NA	NA	TRBV27	TRBJ2-3	TGTGCCAGCAGTTTGCGGGGCTTCACAGATACGCAGTATTTT	CASSLRGFTDTQYF
NA	NA	TRBV12-3/TRBV12-4	TRBJ1-3	TGTGCCAGCAGCTCCCACAGAAACACCATATATTTT	CASSSHRNTIYF
NA	NA	TRBV6-5	TRBJ1-2	TGTGCCAGCAGTCAGGGGCGCGGCTACACCTTC	CASSQGRGYTF
NA	NA	TRBV5-4	TRBJ2-1	TGTGCCAGCAGTTCCAGGGGGGACAATGAGCAGTTCTTC	CASSSRGDNEQFF
NA	NA	TRBV3-1/TRBV3-2	TRBJ1-1	TGTGCCAGCAGCCAAATGCTTGGGGGGGCTACTGAAGCTTTCTTT	CASSQMLGGATEAFF
NA	TRBD1	TRBV3-1/TRBV3-2	TRBJ2-3	TGTGCCAGCACCACAGGGACAGGGGGTACAGATACGCAGTATTTT	CASTTGTGGTDTQYF
NA	NA	TRBV6-5	TRBJ1-3	TGTGCCAGCAGGGAGGGACCCGGAAACACCATATATTTT	CASREGPGNTIYF
NA	TRBD1	TRBV30	TRBJ2-7	TGTGCCTGGAGAGGGACAGGGGGCAACGAGCAGTACTTC	CAWRGTGGNEQYF
NA	NA	TRBV10-2	TRBJ2-7	TGCGCCAGCAGTGTGTCGCTAGCTTTCCCCGAGCAGTACTTC	CASSVSLAFPEQYF
NA	NA	TRBV18	TRBJ2-1	TGTGCCAGCTCACCCAACTTGTCCTACAATGAGCAGTTCTTC	CASSPNLSYNEQFF
NA	TRBD2	TRBV4-3	TRBJ2-3	TGCGCCAGCAGCCTACTAGCGGGGGGAATCACAGATACGCAGTATTTT	CASSLLAGGITDTQYF
NA	NA	TRBV7-3	TRBJ2-2	TGTGCCAGCAGCCGGTCCCGAGGCGCCGGGGAGCTGTTTTTT	CASSRSRGAGELFF
NA	NA	TRBV28	TRBJ2-7	TGTGCCAGCAGTTTTTGGAGGTACGAGCAGTACTTC	CASSFWRYEQYF
NA	NA	TRBV6-9	TRBJ1-2	TGTGCCACCTCGAGCGGCTACACCTTC	CATSSGYTF
NA	TRBD2	TRBV4-2	TRBJ2-5	TGTGCCAGCAGCCAAGAGGGTGCGGGGGGTGAAGAAACCCAGTACTTC	CASSQEGAGGEETQYF
NA	NA	TRBV20-1	TRBJ2-7	TGCAGTGCGGAGCGCTACTACGAGCAGTACTTC	CSAERYYEQYF
NA	TRBD1	TRBV7-9	TRBJ1-5	TGTGCCAGCAGCTCATACGGACAGGGCAATCAGCCCCAGCATTTT	CASSSYGQGNQPQHF
NA	NA	TRBV4-1	TRBJ2-3	TGCGCCAGCAGCCAAGACCGAGCAGGAGATACGCAGTATTTT	CASSQDRAGDTQYF
once	NA	TRBV5-6	TRBJ1-4	TGTGCCAGCAGCTTGGTAGCAACGGCAAAACTGTTTTTT	CASSLVATAKLFF
NA	NA	TRBV10-3	TRBJ1-2	TGTGCCATCAACTCCCTTTGGACAGCTAACTATGGCTACACCTTC	CAINSLWTANYGYTF
NA	NA	TRBV6-5	TRBJ1-2	TGTGCCAGCAGTTACTCGAGAACAGGGCCCAACTATGGCTACACCTTC	CASSYSRTGPNYGYTF
NA	TRBD2	TRBV24-1	TRBJ2-1	TGTGCCACCAGTGAGGGGACTAGCGGGGGGCCAGAGCAGTTCTTC	CATSEGTSGGPEQFF